These T cell receptor beta chains were read from a single sample in a study of cytomegalovirus exposure and HLA in healthy donors. Clones were sequenced by immunoSEQ multiplex PCR, and TCRdb holds only the in-frame ones, with some missing. This sample yields tens of thousands of clones, of which 60% to 85% are seen a single time; 4% to 5% belongs to the top ten. The sequencing input was PBMCs. Receptors originate from a man in his forties in good health and CMV-seronegative. Each CDR3 is given with its conserved first and last residue. D genes are given only for firm matches. The size field is filled for only some rows; it gives once, few, many or a size class.

CDR3 DNA | CDR3 protein | D gene | CDR3 length | J gene | V gene | clone size
TGTGCCAGCAGCCCGGGACTCCCCGGCGATGAGCAGTTCTTC | CASSPGLPGDEQFF | . | 14 | TRBJ2-1 | TRBV4-2 | .
TGTGCCAGCAGCTTATCTCAACTAGCGGGGGGATACACCGGGGAGCTGTTTTTT | CASSLSQLAGGYTGELFF | TRBD2 | 18 | TRBJ2-2 | TRBV11-3 | once
TGTGCCACCAGCAGAGATAAGAGGGCAGTGGGCTACAATGAGCAGTTCTTC | CATSRDKRAVGYNEQFF | . | 17 | TRBJ2-1 | TRBV15 | .
TGCGCCAGCAGCTTGGCGGTAGCGACAGGGGCCAACGTCCTGACTTTC | CASSLAVATGANVLTF | . | 16 | TRBJ2-6 | TRBV5-1 | .
TGTGCCTGGAACCCCCGGGGGGGACAGGGGAACTATGGCTACACCTTC | CAWNPRGGQGNYGYTF | TRBD1 | 16 | TRBJ1-2 | TRBV30 | once
TGTGCCAGCAGTTGGGACAGGGGGAGAAAGACCCAGTACTTC | CASSWDRGRKTQYF | TRBD1 | 14 | TRBJ2-5 | TRBV27 | .
TGTGCCTGGGCCGTGGGGGCTAGCACAGATACGCAGTATTTT | CAWAVGASTDTQYF | . | 14 | TRBJ2-3 | TRBV30 | .
TGTGCCAGCAGCGAACAGGGGATAGGTAATGAAAAACTGTTTTTT | CASSEQGIGNEKLFF | TRBD1 | 15 | TRBJ1-4 | TRBV9 | .
TGTGCCAGCAGTCAGCCGGGACAGGGCTACGAGCAGTACTTC | CASSQPGQGYEQYF | TRBD1 | 14 | TRBJ2-7 | TRBV6-5 | .
TGTGCCAGCAGCCCACGTTTAGCGGGAGCGAGGGAGCAGTACTTC | CASSPRLAGAREQYF | TRBD2 | 15 | TRBJ2-7 | TRBV7-2 | .
TGTGCCAGCAGCTTCAGCGGACTAGGACCGAACACCGGGGAGCTGTTTTTT | CASSFSGLGPNTGELFF | TRBD2 | 17 | TRBJ2-2 | TRBV7-2 | once
TGTGCTAGCAGCGGGGGCGCGAACACCGGGGAGCTGTTTTTT | CASSGGANTGELFF | TRBD2 | 14 | TRBJ2-2 | TRBV7-7 | .
TGTGCCACCAGCAGAGATTGGGGAGGGAGTCGAGATACGCAGTATTTT | CATSRDWGGSRDTQYF | TRBD2 | 16 | TRBJ2-3 | TRBV15 | .
TGCAGCGTTGACACGACCGGGACAGGACTTGCGAAAGCTTTCTTT | CSVDTTGTGLAKAFF | TRBD1 | 15 | TRBJ1-1 | TRBV29-1 | few
TGCGCCAGCAGCGCCGAAATAGGGGACACCGGGGAGCTGTTTTTT | CASSAEIGDTGELFF | . | 15 | TRBJ2-2 | TRBV5-1 | .
TGTGCCAGCGGGACTAGGTACGAGCAGTACTTC | CASGTRYEQYF | TRBD2 | 11 | TRBJ2-7 | TRBV11-2 | .